The subject of this entry is one T cell receptor (beta chain). Its antigen is undetermined. These data come from a study of blood T cells in healthy people across ages. The authors ran a second PCR of about 6 to 11 cycles using a sample-barcoded 5' primer and a J-beta primer mix. TCRdb re-called the 5' RACE reads with MiXCR, one entry per CDR3 protein. This sample has 1 million or so distinct CDR3 sequences, with more than 35% found just once. Germline V gene lookup returns CDR1 MNHEY and CDR2 SVGEGT. V lost 2 bases and J lost 3; bases outside the gene matches: 4. CDR3 length equals 15 residues. Whole-study results and caveats: There was a strong correlation between TCR beta diversity and naive T cell percentage. PBMCs were not sorted, which prevented a conclusive comparison of naive versus antigen-experienced cells.

The sequenced sample consisted of blood. This receptor was obtained from a woman aged 60 to 75 in good health. The chain carries TRBV6-2 or TRBV6-3 and TRBJ2-7, with 10 bases that match TRBD2. The CDR3 DNA is TGTGCCAGCAGTTACAAGACTAGCGGGTACTACGAGCAGTACTTC. Its protein product is CASSYKTSGYYEQYF.